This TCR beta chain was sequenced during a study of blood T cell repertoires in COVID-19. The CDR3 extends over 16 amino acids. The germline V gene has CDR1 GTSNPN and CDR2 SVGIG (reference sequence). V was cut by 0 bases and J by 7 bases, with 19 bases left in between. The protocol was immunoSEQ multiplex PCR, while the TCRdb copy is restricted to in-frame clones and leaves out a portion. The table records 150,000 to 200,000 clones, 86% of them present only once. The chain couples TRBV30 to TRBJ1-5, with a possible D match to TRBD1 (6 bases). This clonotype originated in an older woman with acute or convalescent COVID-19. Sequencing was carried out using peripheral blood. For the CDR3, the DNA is TGTGCCTGGAGTGTAGGGGCTATACAGGGCCTCCAGCCCCAGCATTTT. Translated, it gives CAWSVGAIQGLQPQHF.